A single sample is the source of the 31 T cell receptor beta chains below, sequenced in a study of blood T cell repertoires in COVID-19. Measured with immunoSEQ multiplex PCR; TCRdb has only the in-frame clones, and not every one. This sample has about 310,000 clones, with about 90% found just once. The material sequenced was peripheral blood. All receptors come from a woman between 35 and 50 years old with COVID-19, enrolled during active disease.

This chain connects TRBV9 to TRBJ2-1, with 14 bases aligning to TRBD2. Germline CDR1 reads SGDLS; CDR2 reads YYNGEE. Losses at the gene ends were 3 bases for V and 4 bases for J; bases not matched to a gene: 15. The CDR3 contains 20 residues. The CDR3 nucleotides are TGTGCCAGCAGCGCCAGAGGTTGGACTAGCGGGGGGCCTCCTTACAATGAGCAGTTCTTC. The encoded protein is CASSARGWTSGGPPYNEQFF.

V usage is TRBV29-1 and J usage is TRBJ2-5, with a tentative D call TRBD2 (5 bases). Trimming stripped 4 bases from V and 4 bases from J, with 16 bases between. There are 14 residues in the CDR3. Germline V CDR1 and CDR2: SQVTM, ANQGSEA. Here the CDR3 DNA reads TGCAGCGTTGCCCTGACGGGATATGGAGAGACCCAGTACTTC. Translation gives CSVALTGYGETQYF.

As DNA, the CDR3 is TGTGCCAGCAGCTTACAGGGGCCATTTGAAAAACTGTTTTTT. It is translated as CASSLQGPFEKLFF. The rearrangement joins TRBV7-9 to TRBJ1-4; tentative D call: TRBD1 (6 bases). CDR3 length: 14 residues. The V end lost 2 bases, the J end lost 7 bases, and 11 bases lay between the germline ends. Germline assignment: CDR1 SEHNR and CDR2 FQNEAQ (reference sequence).

The J gene is TRBJ1-3, the V gene TRBV6-5; 8 nucleotides match TRBD1. CDR1 and CDR2 (germline): MNHEY, SVGAGI. The CDR3 is 16 residues long. V shed 1 base and J 7 bases; nucleotides not matched to a gene: 9. The CDR3 loop reads CASSYYGDRRPNTIYF. CDR3 bases: TGTGCCAGCAGTTACTACGGGGACAGGAGACCGAACACCATATATTTT.

The gene calls are TRBV27 and TRBJ2-7; maybe TRBD2 (5 bases). Trimming cost V 6 bases and J 2 bases, with 14 bases left between them. CDR3 size: 14 residues. Germline CDR1 is MNHEY and CDR2 is SMNVEV (reference sequence). The CDR3 region is CASRELVVPYEQYF. Written as DNA, the CDR3 is TGTGCCAGCAGGGAACTAGTGGTACCCTACGAGCAGTACTTC.

This rearrangement joins TRBV20-1 to TRBJ2-1, with TRBD2 as a possible D gene (6 bases). Trimming shortened V by 3 bases and J by 5 bases, and 23 bases separated the two germline ends. The CDR3 is made up of 17 amino acids. Germline loops: CDR1 DFQATT, CDR2 SNEGSKA (reference sequence). This chain's CDR3 is CSASVFSTSWSNNEQFF. The CDR3 DNA sequence: TGCAGTGCTAGTGTCTTTAGTACTAGCTGGTCCAACAATGAGCAGTTCTTC.

A single count supports this clone. This chain links TRBV18 with TRBJ1-1; D gene ambiguous. The CDR3 spans 16 residues. V lost 6 bases, J lost 1 base, and 18 bases lay in between. Germline V gene lookup returns CDR1 KGHSH and CDR2 LQKENI. Here the CDR3 DNA reads TGTGCCAGCTCCCCCAACAGAGCCGTACAGAACACTGAAGCTTTCTTT. Encoded protein: CASSPNRAVQNTEAFF.

This chain joins TRBV28 and TRBJ2-7; no clear D. The germline gives CDR1 MDHEN, CDR2 SYDVKM. The CDR3 is made up of 12 amino acids. V shed 3 bases and J shed 2 bases, with 5 bases lying between them. The CDR3 loop reads CASSLPAYEQYF. The CDR3 coding sequence is TGTGCCAGCAGTTTGCCGGCCTACGAGCAGTACTTC.

The CDR3 region is CASSLSGTGGGKLFF. In nucleotides, the CDR3 is TGTGCCAGCAGTTTATCCGGGACAGGGGGCGGAAAACTGTTTTTT. V is TRBV28 and J is TRBJ1-4; 12 bases map to TRBD1. The CDR3 covers 15 residues. J lost 10 bases, V lost 1 base, and 4 bases had no gene match. CDR1 is MDHEN and CDR2 is SYDVKM in the germline V gene.

Comment on this clone: Different DNA sequences within this sample yield the same CDR3. The genes are TRBV7-3 and TRBJ1-1, with a tentative D call TRBD1 (5 bases). CDR3 size: 13 residues. The V and J ends lost 2 bases and 4 bases respectively, with 8 bases between them. CDR1 is SGHTA and CDR2 is FQGTGA in the germline V gene. CDR3 region: CASSLLTGTEAFF. CDR3 coding DNA: TGTGCCAGCAGCTTACTAACAGGCACTGAAGCTTTCTTT.

The chain couples TRBV5-4 to TRBJ2-3; D is perhaps TRBD2 (7 bases). This CDR3 is 15 amino acids long. The germline gives CDR1 SGHNT, CDR2 YYREEE (reference sequence). The V end lost 4 bases, the J end lost 3 bases, and 15 bases lay between the germline ends. CDR3 DNA sequence: TGTGCCAGCAGCATTGGGGGGGCCTTTACAGATACGCAGTATTTT. Translation: CASSIGGAFTDTQYF.

The chain couples TRBV29-1 to TRBJ2-5; 10 bases line up with TRBD2. There are 13 residues in the CDR3. Germline CDR1 SQVTM, CDR2 ANQGSEA. Trimming cost V 7 bases and J 5 bases; bases outside gene matches: 7. The CDR3 here is CSGVAGGGETQYF. CDR3 coding DNA: TGCAGCGGCGTAGCGGGAGGCGGGGAGACCCAGTACTTC. Filled out from reference TRBV29-1 and TRBJ2-5, the complete variable domain reads SAVISQKPSRDICQRGTSLTIQCQVDSQVTMMFWYRQQPGQSLTLIATANQGSEATYESGFVIDKFPISRPNLTFSTLTVSNMSPEDSSIYLCSGVAGGGETQYFGPGTRLLVL.

The genes are TRBV27 and TRBJ2-5; TRBD2 agrees at 7 bases. J was trimmed by 2 bases and V by 4 bases; bases with no gene match: 4. The CDR3 totals 14 residues. The germline gives CDR1 MNHEY, CDR2 SMNVEV (reference sequence). CDR3 bases: TGTGCCAGCAGTTGGGGCGGGAGTCAAGAGACCCAGTACTTC. Its translation is CASSWGGSQETQYF.

The chain joins TRBV10-3 to TRBJ1-1, with D unclear. V dropped 0 bases and J dropped 0 bases, with 5 bases sitting between them. Per the germline V gene, CDR1 is ENHRY and CDR2 is SYGVKD. The CDR3 has 14 residues. DNA for the CDR3: TGTGCCATCAGTGAGTCTCGGTTGAACACTGAAGCTTTCTTT. Encoded protein: CAISESRLNTEAFF.

The rearrangement joins TRBV29-1 to TRBJ2-3; 9 nucleotides align to TRBD1. Germline V gene lookup returns CDR1 SQVTM and CDR2 ANQGSEA. The V and J ends lost 4 bases and 2 bases, in that order; junction bases with no gene match: 4. The CDR3 loop spans 14 amino acids. The CDR3 nucleotides read TGCAGCGTTGCCCGGGACAGGGCCACAGATACGCAGTATTTT. Its translation is CSVARDRATDTQYF.

The CDR3 DNA sequence: TGTGCCAGCAGCCCGCGGGAGGGCCCCCACGAGCAGTACTTC. This codes for CASSPREGPHEQYF. The J gene is TRBJ2-7, the V gene TRBV7-2, with 9 bases that match TRBD2. Germline trimming cut 5 bases from V and 5 bases from J; bases unmatched to any gene: 7. CDR3 length equals 14 residues. Germline CDR1 is SGHTA and CDR2 is FQGNSA.

The chain carries TRBV5-1 and TRBJ2-5, with D perhaps matching TRBD1 (6 bases). The germline gives CDR1 SGHRS, CDR2 YFSETQ. This CDR3 is 16 amino acids long. V lost 0 bases and J lost 4, with 16 bases in between. The CDR3 is CASSLASSRGTETQYF. The CDR3 DNA reads TGCGCCAGCAGCTTGGCGTCATCCAGGGGAACAGAGACCCAGTACTTC. Full variable domain (outside the CDR3, taken from reference TRBV5-1 and TRBJ2-5): KAGVTQTPRYLIKTRGQQVTLSCSPISGHRSVSWYQQTPGQGLQFLFEYFSETQRNKGNFPGRFSGRQFSNSRSEMNVSTLELGDSALYLCASSLASSRGTETQYFGPGTRLLVL.

The V gene is TRBV6-5, the J gene TRBJ2-4, with TRBD2 as a possible D gene (6 bases). From germline, CDR1 is MNHEY and CDR2 SVGAGI. The germline V and J ends were trimmed by 1 base and 4 bases, with 8 bases remaining between them. The CDR3 has 14 residues. The DNA of the CDR3 is TGTGCCAGCAGTTACTTGGGGGGTAAAAACATTCAGTACTTC. This sequence encodes CASSYLGGKNIQYF.

This rearrangement joins TRBV27 to TRBJ1-2; no clear D gene. The V gene's germline CDR1 is MNHEY and CDR2 SMNVEV (reference sequence). The CDR3 extends over 13 amino acids. V was cut by 8 bases and J by 0 bases, with 10 bases left in between. CDR3 in amino acids: CASGGIANYGYTF. The CDR3, as DNA: TGTGCCAGCGGCGGGATCGCTAACTATGGCTACACCTTC.

V is TRBV5-5 and J is TRBJ2-7, with a tentative D call TRBD1 (6 bases). CDR3 size: 13 residues. The germline V gene has CDR1 SGHKS and CDR2 YYEKEE (reference sequence). V was cut by 4 bases and J by 2 bases, with 10 bases left in between. The chain's CDR3 is CASSRDTPYEQYF. The CDR3 region has the DNA TGTGCCAGCAGCCGGGACACTCCCTACGAGCAGTACTTC.

CDR3 DNA: TGTGCCAGCAGTTTAATCCTAGCGGGATACAATGAGCAGTTCTTC. It codes for CASSLILAGYNEQFF. The chain employs TRBV28 and TRBJ2-1; 9 nucleotides agree with TRBD2. Looked up from germline, CDR1 is MDHEN and CDR2 is SYDVKM. CDR3 length: 15 residues. With V trimmed by 2 bases and J by 4 bases, 3 bases remained unmatched.

J is TRBJ2-7 and V is TRBV5-1; 12 nucleotides line up with TRBD2. The CDR3 spans 14 residues. CDR1 SGHRS and CDR2 YFSETQ come from the germline V gene. The ends lost 3 bases at V and 3 bases at J; junction bases unmatched: 1. CDR3 in amino acids: CASSSGLAGYEQYF. DNA for the CDR3: TGCGCCAGCAGCTCGGGACTAGCGGGCTACGAGCAGTACTTC.

The chain recombines TRBV27 with TRBJ1-1, with D maybe TRBD1 (5 bases). The CDR3 has 12 residues. V lost 1 base and J lost 11, with 11 bases in between. From germline, CDR1 is MNHEY and CDR2 SMNVEV (reference sequence). The CDR3 nucleotides are TGTGCCAGCAGTTTATTCGGGGGGAGTGCTTTCTTT. Its protein is CASSLFGGSAFF.

The rearrangement uses TRBV9 and TRBJ1-4, with D possibly matching TRBD1 (6 bases). The CDR3 sequence is 16 residues long. The ends were cut back, 4 bases at V and 5 bases at J, with 18 bases in the middle. Per the germline V gene, CDR1 is SGDLS and CDR2 is YYNGEE. CDR3 nucleotides: TGTGCCAGCAGCCCGCGCGAGGGTAGGGGGAATGAAAAACTGTTTTTT. Translation gives CASSPREGRGNEKLFF.

This clone was picked up one time. The chain is built from TRBV6-4 and TRBJ2-2; 13 nucleotides line up with TRBD2. CDR1 is MRHNA, CDR2 SNTAGT, per germline. This CDR3 is built from 14 residues. V lost 7 bases, J lost 7 bases, and 3 bases stayed unmatched. The CDR3 bases are TGTGCCAGCACCAGACTAGCGGGAGGCGGGGAGCTGTTTTTT. Its protein is CASTRLAGGGELFF.

The chain employs TRBV4-2 and TRBJ2-7; a weak D match, TRBD1 (6 bases). V shed 1 base and J shed 5 bases, with 12 bases lying between them. Per the germline V gene, CDR1 is LGHNA and CDR2 is YNFKEQ. The CDR3 has 14 amino acids. As DNA, the CDR3 is TGTGCCAGCAGCCAAGTCCTACAGGGTAACGAGCAGTACTTC. It codes for CASSQVLQGNEQYF.

The chain is built from TRBV5-1 and TRBJ2-4, with D tentatively TRBD1 (6 bases). The germline V and J ends were trimmed by 9 bases and 8 bases, with 39 bases remaining between them. The CDR3 is 20 amino acids. Germline CDR1 reads SGHRS; CDR2 reads YFSETQ. CDR3 nucleotide sequence: TGCGCCAACGATAAAGACCAGGTTAGGGGGAGAGGCAAAGGATATGACATTCAGTACTTC. This sequence encodes CANDKDQVRGRGKGYDIQYF. Drawing the rest from reference TRBV5-1 and TRBJ2-4, the complete variable domain is KAGVTQTPRYLIKTRGQQVTLSCSPISGHRSVSWYQQTPGQGLQFLFEYFSETQRNKGNFPGRFSGRQFSNSRSEMNVSTLELGDSALYLCANDKDQVRGRGKGYDIQYFGAGTRLSVL.

The chain links TRBV6-2 or TRBV6-3 to TRBJ2-4; TRBD2 aligns across 10 bases. Trimming cost V 4 bases and J 4 bases; bases outside gene matches: 19. Germline V lookup: CDR1 MNHEY, CDR2 SVGEGT. CDR3 length: 20 residues. As DNA, the CDR3 is TGTGCCAGCAGTTTCGCCCGGGGGCTAGCGGGAGCGGTGGGGAAAAACATTCAGTACTTC. Protein: CASSFARGLAGAVGKNIQYF.

The chain recombines TRBV19 with TRBJ1-1; D is ambiguous. The germline V gene encodes CDR1 LNHDA and CDR2 SQIVND (reference sequence). CDR3 length: 14 amino acids. V was pared by 3 bases and J by 2 bases, with 10 bases between. The CDR3 here is CASSMVQTNTEAFF. For the CDR3, the DNA is TGTGCCAGTAGTATGGTACAGACAAACACTGAAGCTTTCTTT.

CDR3 in amino acids: CASSPRQSSYNSPLHF. The CDR3 bases are TGTGCCAGCAGTCCCAGACAGAGCTCCTATAATTCACCCCTCCACTTT. The chain employs TRBV27 and TRBJ1-6, with D tentatively TRBD1 (5 bases). Germline loops: CDR1 MNHEY, CDR2 SMNVEV (reference sequence). V was cut by 5 bases and J by 0 bases, with 11 bases left in between. This CDR3 is built from 16 residues.

V is TRBV4-3 and J is TRBJ2-1; 16 bases fit TRBD2. Germline V CDR1 and CDR2: LGHNA, YSLEER. V shed 3 bases and J 9 bases; nucleotides not matched to a gene: 5. This CDR3 has 16 residues. The chain's CDR3 is CASSHSGTSGGGEQFF. The CDR3, as DNA: TGCGCCAGCAGCCATTCCGGGACTAGCGGGGGGGGTGAGCAGTTCTTC.